Presented here are 21 T cell receptor beta chains from one specimen sequenced in a study of blood T cell repertoires in COVID-19. Profiled with immunoSEQ multiplex PCR; TCRdb holds only in-frame clones, not every one. The sample has about 59,000 clones, roughly nine tenths seen once. Sample: peripheral blood. These receptors were taken from a man aged 80 or over in a cohort sampled during active COVID-19.

The chain couples TRBV18 to TRBJ1-1, with unresolved D. CDR1 KGHSH and CDR2 LQKENI come from the germline V gene. V was shortened by 3 bases and J by 2 bases, with 10 bases between the two germline ends. This CDR3 contains 14 residues. DNA of the CDR3: TGTGCCAGCTCACCTAGTACGGTTAACACTGAAGCTTTCTTT. It yields the protein CASSPSTVNTEAFF.

The chain couples TRBV7-3 to TRBJ2-7; 8 bases align to TRBD2. V trimming: 0 bases; J trimming: 0 bases; junction bases outside the gene matches: 1. CDR1 SGHTA and CDR2 FQGTGA come from the germline V gene. There are 15 residues in the CDR3. CDR3 protein: CASSLTREGSYEQYF. The DNA of the CDR3 is TGTGCCAGCAGCTTAACCCGGGAGGGCTCCTACGAGCAGTACTTC.

This chain connects TRBV18 to TRBJ1-5, with D possibly matching TRBD1 (6 bases). The CDR3 length is 13 residues. From germline, CDR1 is KGHSH and CDR2 LQKENI. V was clipped by 6 bases and J by 4 bases, with 10 bases between them. CDR3 region: CASSWTDNQPQHF. In DNA form, the CDR3 reads TGTGCCAGCTCTTGGACAGATAATCAGCCCCAGCATTTT.

The chain recombines TRBV4-3 with TRBJ2-2; 7 bases line up with TRBD2. CDR3 size: 16 residues. Germline values: CDR1 LGHNA, CDR2 YSLEER. J was trimmed by 5 bases and V by 1 base; bases with no gene match: 7. CDR3 nucleotides: TGCGCCAGCAGCCAAGTTCCTAGCGGATATACCGGGGAGCTGTTTTTT. Its translation: CASSQVPSGYTGELFF.

V gene TRBV29-1 combines with J gene TRBJ1-3, with D possibly being TRBD1 (6 bases). This CDR3 has 13 residues. V was trimmed by 5 bases and J by 3 bases, leaving 11 bases between them. Germline assignment: CDR1 SQVTM and CDR2 ANQGSEA. CDR3 region: CSVKGGLGNTIYF. In DNA form, the CDR3 reads TGCAGCGTTAAAGGGGGGCTTGGAAACACCATATATTTT.

This chain joins TRBV6-1 and TRBJ1-1; D not certain. The CDR3 length is 12 residues. Germline assignment: CDR1 MNHNS and CDR2 SASEGT. Deletions cut 3 bases from V and 5 bases from J, with 7 bases between. CDR3 coding DNA: TGTGCCAGCAGTGAGGAGTGGACTGAAGCTTTCTTT. Its translation: CASSEEWTEAFF.

V and J are TRBV30 and TRBJ1-1; D is undetermined. This CDR3 region has 14 residues. V was clipped by 3 bases and J by 0 bases, with 11 bases between them. Germline V gene data show CDR1 as GTSNPN and CDR2 as SVGIG (reference sequence). The CDR3 sequence is CAWRADFMNTEAFF. The CDR3 bases are TGTGCCTGGAGGGCAGACTTTATGAACACTGAAGCTTTCTTT.

This chain joins TRBV5-4 and TRBJ2-3; TRBD2 might be the D (5 bases). From germline, CDR1 is SGHNT and CDR2 YYREEE (reference sequence). The CDR3 contains 11 residues. V was trimmed by 8 bases and J by 5 bases, leaving 9 bases between them. The CDR3 bases are TGTGCCAGTTCACGGGAAGATACGCAGTATTTT. Translation gives CASSREDTQYF.

J is TRBJ2-1 and V is TRBV7-3; TRBD1 aligns across 8 bases. Germline values: CDR1 SGHTA, CDR2 FQGTGA. V was pared by 5 bases and J by 4 bases, with 7 bases of the junction left unmatched. The CDR3 is 15 residues long. The CDR3 nucleotides read TGTGCCAGCAGCGTCGACAGGGGTGGGTACAATGAGCAGTTCTTC. This gives the protein CASSVDRGGYNEQFF.

The chain carries TRBV7-6 and TRBJ2-7; a possible D gene is TRBD1 (6 bases). Germline V gives CDR1 SGHVS, CDR2 FNYEAQ. This CDR3 comprises 17 residues. Deletions cut 0 bases from V and 3 bases from J, with 18 bases between. The CDR3 DNA reads as TGTGCCAGCAGCTTAGCAACAGCAAAAATGGACAGCTACGAGCAGTACTTC. This encodes CASSLATAKMDSYEQYF. Together with reference TRBV7-6 and TRBJ2-7, the CDR3 gives the full variable domain: GAGVSQSPRYKVTKRGQDVALRCDPISGHVSLYWYRQALGQGPEFLTYFNYEAQQDKSGLPNDRFSAERPEGSISTLTIQRTEQRDSAMYRCASSLATAKMDSYEQYFGPGTRLTVT.

V usage is TRBV12-3 or TRBV12-4 and J usage is TRBJ1-2; TRBD1 matches at 9 bases. The CDR3 runs to 13 residues. Trimming took 3 bases from V and 5 from J; bases not matched to a gene: 1. The CDR3 reads CASSLGQGYGYTF. The CDR3 nucleotides read TGTGCCAGCAGTTTGGGACAGGGATATGGCTACACCTTC.

J is TRBJ2-7 and V is TRBV27; 10 bases line up with TRBD1. The germline CDR1 and CDR2 sequences are MNHEY and SMNVEV (reference sequence). This CDR3 spans 13 amino acids. V trimming: 2 bases; J trimming: 12 bases; junction bases outside the gene matches: 7. This chain's CDR3 is CASSLRQGARRYF. CDR3 bases: TGTGCCAGCAGTTTACGACAGGGGGCGCGTAGGTACTTC.

The CDR3 loop is CASSPGQTNTGELFF. CDR3 in DNA: TGTGCCAGCAGTCCCGGACAGACGAACACCGGGGAGCTGTTTTTT. The rearrangement uses TRBV6-5 and TRBJ2-2; D perhaps matches TRBD1 (6 bases). This CDR3 is 15 amino acids long. Germline-derived CDR1 and CDR2 are MNHEY and SVGAGI. The ends were cut back, 5 bases at V and 0 bases at J, with 10 bases in the middle.

This chain uses TRBV5-4 with TRBJ1-4; tentative D call: TRBD1 (5 bases). CDR1 SGHNT and CDR2 YYREEE come from the germline V gene (reference sequence). The CDR3 contains 16 residues. Trimming removed 1 base from V and 8 bases from J, with 18 bases in between. The CDR3 nucleotides are TGTGCCAGCAGCTTGAATTCGGAGAGGAGACAGGAAAAACTGTTTTTT. Residues: CASSLNSERRQEKLFF. Using reference TRBV5-4 and TRBJ1-4 for the parts outside the CDR3, the full variable domain is ETGVTQSPTHLIKTRGQQVTLRCSSQSGHNTVSWYQQALGQGPQFIFQYYREEENGRGNFPPRFSGLQFPNYSSELNVNALELDDSALYLCASSLNSERRQEKLFFGSGTQLSVL.

The rearrangement joins TRBV3-1 (or the pseudogene TRBV3-2) to TRBJ1-2; D is uncertain. The germline CDR1 and CDR2 sequences are LGHDT and YNNKEL (reference sequence). V was clipped by 3 bases and J by 7 bases, with 18 bases between them. CDR3 length equals 15 residues. The CDR3: CASSHPGFFGSGYTF. CDR3 coding DNA: TGTGCCAGCAGCCATCCCGGCTTTTTTGGGAGTGGCTACACCTTC.

The rearrangement links TRBV21-1 to TRBJ1-2; the listed D gene, TRBD1, was not tested against the DNA. TRBV21-1 is designated a pseudogene. This CDR3 spans 11 amino acids. CDR3 DNA: TGTGCCAGCAGGAGACAGTATGGCCACACCTTC. Its translation is CASRRQYGHTF.

The rearrangement uses TRBV5-8 and TRBJ1-4; 10 bases are a match to TRBD1. Germline-derived CDR1 and CDR2 are SGHTS and YDEGEE. V shed 1 base, J shed 11 bases, and the junction held 5 bases outside the gene matches. There are 14 residues in the CDR3. CDR3 nucleotide sequence: TGTGCCAGCAGCTTGACGACAGGGGGCGGGAAACTGTTTTTT. It codes for CASSLTTGGGKLFF.

The chain combines TRBV9 with TRBJ2-3, with 7 positions matching TRBD1. This CDR3 is built from 16 residues. With 0 bases clipped from V and 2 bases from J, the junction kept 6 bases outside the gene matches. From germline, CDR1 is SGDLS and CDR2 YYNGEE. CDR3 nucleotide sequence: TGTGCCAGCAGCGTAGGAGGGGACAGATACACAGATACGCAGTATTTT. Translated, it gives CASSVGGDRYTDTQYF.

This sequence joins TRBV10-2 and TRBJ2-7, with a possible D match to TRBD1 (6 bases). Germline V gene lookup returns CDR1 WSHSY and CDR2 SAAADI. The V and J ends lost 4 bases and 7 bases respectively, with 14 bases between them. The CDR3 has 13 residues. The CDR3 protein is CASSGPLGQEQYF. In DNA form, the CDR3 reads TGCGCCAGCAGTGGGCCCTTAGGACAGGAGCAGTACTTC.

The gene calls are TRBV6-2 or TRBV6-3 and TRBJ2-3, with TRBD2 identical over 7 bases. The junction had 2 bases not matched to a gene; V was cut back by 5 bases and J by 6 bases. CDR1 is MNHEY, CDR2 SVGEGT, per germline. The CDR3 is made up of 12 amino acids. CDR3 sequence reads: CASSKLADTQYF. In DNA, the CDR3 is TGTGCCAGCAGTAAACTAGCGGATACGCAGTATTTT.

V and J are TRBV5-1 and TRBJ2-3; D unclear. CDR1 and CDR2 from the germline V gene are SGHRS and YFSETQ. This CDR3 is built from 16 residues. Trimming left V 0 bases short and J 2 bases short, with 13 bases between. The CDR3 DNA reads as TGCGCCAGCAGCTTGGCCTGGCAGGATACCACAGATACGCAGTATTTT. Translating gives CASSLAWQDTTDTQYF.